A selection of T cell receptor beta chains follows, all from one sample in a study of spatial heterogeneity in lung cancer. TCRdb re-called the 5' RACE reads through MiXCR, storing one row per CDR3 protein. Counted here are about 27,000 distinct CDR3 sequences, roughly 6.9% occurring once; the ten biggest clones make up roughly 22%. The sample was lung tumor tissue, taken at surgery. Every receptor here comes from a male donor with early-stage non-small cell lung cancer. CDR3s include the opening cysteine and the closing phenylalanine or tryptophan. D genes are given only for firm matches. Only some rows state a clone size, as once, few, many or a class for expanded clones.

length	J	V	size	D	CDR3	DNA
15	TRBJ1-6	TRBV6-5	NA	NA	CASSLVQAGNSPLHF	TGTGCCAGCAGTTTAGTACAGGCGGGGAATTCACCCCTCCACTTT
13	TRBJ2-5	TRBV7-2	many	NA	CASSLDELGTQYF	TGTGCCAGCAGCTTAGACGAGCTTGGGACCCAGTACTTC
16	TRBJ2-2	TRBV7-6	many	NA	CASSLAPSANTGELFF	TGTGCCAGCAGCTTAGCTCCAAGCGCGAACACCGGGGAGCTGTTTTTT
14	TRBJ2-3	TRBV5-1	many	NA	CASSSGTNADTQYF	TGCGCCAGCAGCTCCGGGACAAACGCAGATACGCAGTATTTT
14	TRBJ2-5	TRBV7-2	NA	NA	CASSSTSRGQTQYF	TGTGCCAGCAGCTCCACCTCCAGGGGACAGACCCAGTACTTC
14	TRBJ1-5	TRBV20-1	many	NA	CSARDSREGQPQHF	TGCAGTGCTAGAGATAGTCGGGAGGGTCAGCCCCAGCATTTT
15	TRBJ2-7	TRBV20-1	NA	NA	CSAPRTYPSFYEQYF	TGCAGTGCTCCCAGGACGTATCCCTCCTTCTACGAGCAGTACTTC
13	TRBJ2-7	TRBV6-1	many	TRBD1	CASIDRGAYEQYF	TGTGCCAGCATCGACAGGGGGGCGTACGAGCAGTACTTC
14	TRBJ2-3	TRBV27	many	TRBD2	CASESSGGLDTQYF	TGTGCCAGCGAGTCTAGCGGGGGATTAGATACGCAGTATTTT
14	TRBJ2-4	TRBV11-2	NA	NA	CASSLNGYTNIQYF	TGTGCCAGCAGCTTAAACGGATATACGAACATTCAGTACTTC
17	TRBJ2-3	TRBV3-1	many	TRBD2	CASSEAGGRIHVDTQYF	TGTGCCAGCAGCGAAGCGGGGGGAAGAATACACGTCGATACGCAGTATTTT
15	TRBJ2-3	TRBV5-1	many	NA	CASSLWQGGTDTQYF	TGCGCCAGCAGCTTGTGGCAGGGCGGGACAGATACGCAGTATTTT
14	TRBJ2-1	TRBV6-4	NA	NA	CASMRLMEYNEQFF	TGTGCCAGCATGCGACTGATGGAGTACAATGAGCAGTTCTTC
13	TRBJ1-1	TRBV10-1	many	NA	CASSEQANTEAFF	TGCGCCAGCAGTGAACAGGCGAACACTGAAGCTTTCTTT
14	TRBJ2-3	TRBV29-1	few	TRBD1	CSTRQGAHTDTQYF	TGCAGCACCCGCCAGGGGGCCCACACAGATACGCAGTATTTT
13	TRBJ2-1	TRBV3-1	medium-sized	NA	CASSLTTRPELFF	TGTGCCAGCAGCCTTACGACACGGCCTGAGCTGTTCTTC
13	TRBJ2-7	TRBV12-3/TRBV12-4	many	NA	CASTLWASDEQYF	TGTGCCAGCACCCTTTGGGCGAGCGACGAGCAGTACTTC
13	TRBJ2-2	TRBV7-6	few	NA	CAGSRLNTGELFF	TGTGCCGGGAGTCGCTTGAACACCGGGGAGCTGTTTTTT
16	TRBJ2-5	TRBV6-1	NA	TRBD2	CASSVGTSGGAETQYF	TGTGCCAGCAGTGTTGGGACTAGCGGGGGGGCGGAGACCCAGTACTTC
15	TRBJ1-1	TRBV12-3/TRBV12-4	many	NA	CASNSRARGNTEAFF	TGTGCCAGCAACTCCCGGGCTAGGGGGAACACTGAAGCTTTCTTT
14	TRBJ2-1	TRBV3-1	NA	TRBD1	CASSPWTGTNEQFF	TGTGCCAGCAGCCCATGGACAGGAACCAATGAGCAGTTCTTC
13	TRBJ2-3	TRBV18	many	NA	CASSPTSQDTQYF	TGTGCCAGCTCACCAACGAGTCAAGATACGCAGTATTTT
15	TRBJ1-5	TRBV2	few	NA	CASTLQGGGKQPQHF	TGTGCCAGCACTCTCCAAGGTGGGGGCAAACAGCCCCAGCATTTT
11	TRBJ2-7	TRBV20-1	many	NA	CSADPGYKQYF	TGCAGTGCTGATCCAGGGTACAAGCAGTACTTC
16	TRBJ2-1	TRBV12-3/TRBV12-4	medium-sized	TRBD1	CASSQGTGEGDNEQFF	TGTGCCAGCAGTCAGGGGACAGGGGAAGGGGACAATGAGCAGTTCTTC
16	TRBJ2-1	TRBV15	many	NA	CATSRDARVGYNEQFF	TGTGCCACCAGCAGAGATGCGAGGGTTGGATACAATGAGCAGTTCTTC
20	TRBJ2-3	TRBV3-1	NA	TRBD2	CASSHEGGLTGGRGTYTQYF	TGTGCCAGCAGCCACGAAGGAGGACTAACGGGGGGACGGGGAACTTATACGCAGTATTTT
13	TRBJ1-2	TRBV20-1	few	TRBD1	CSAAAGGNYGYTF	TGCAGTGCCGCCGCAGGGGGTAACTATGGCTACACCTTC
15	TRBJ2-3	TRBV5-4	many	NA	CASSLGPVDTDTQYF	TGTGCCAGCAGCTTGGGCCCGGTTGACACAGATACGCAGTATTTT
14	TRBJ1-5	TRBV28	many	NA	CASSFVGRDQPQHF	TGTGCCAGCAGTTTTGTTGGGAGGGATCAGCCCCAGCATTTT
12	TRBJ2-7	TRBV5-1	NA	NA	CASSLNRERLYF	TGCGCCAGCAGCTTGAACCGGGAACGGCTGTACTTC
16	TRBJ1-1	TRBV7-2	many	TRBD1	CASSPRQGKGSTEAFF	TGTGCCAGCAGTCCAAGACAGGGTAAAGGGTCCACTGAAGCTTTCTTT
15	TRBJ2-5	TRBV7-9	medium-sized	NA	CASSSLGGGAETQYF	TGTGCCAGCAGCTCTCTCGGGGGAGGAGCCGAGACCCAGTACTTC
15	TRBJ1-5	TRBV7-8	many	NA	CASSLARAIGQPQHF	TGTGCCAGCAGCTTAGCCAGGGCCATCGGTCAGCCCCAGCATTTT
11	TRBJ2-5	TRBV2	many	NA	CASTREETQYF	TGTGCCAGCACAAGGGAGGAGACCCAGTACTTC
15	TRBJ1-5	TRBV28	many	NA	CASRGGQSTYQPQHF	TGTGCCAGCAGGGGAGGACAGAGCACTTATCAGCCCCAGCATTTT
14	TRBJ2-2	TRBV19	NA	NA	CASSAHRYTGELFF	TGTGCCAGTAGTGCGCACAGGTACACCGGGGAGCTGTTTTTT
12	TRBJ1-1	TRBV29-1	NA	NA	CSVTWGNTEAFF	TGCAGCGTGACGTGGGGGAACACTGAAGCTTTCTTT
15	TRBJ2-7	TRBV7-9	many	NA	CASSLGEVSHYEQYF	TGTGCCAGCAGCTTAGGGGAAGTTTCCCACTACGAGCAGTACTTC
13	TRBJ1-3	TRBV5-1	few	NA	CASSSGSGNTIYF	TGCGCCAGCAGCTCCGGCTCTGGAAACACCATATATTTT
20	TRBJ2-2	TRBV12-2	many	NA	CASRLEGQMSSEGGTGELFF	TGTGCAAGTCGCTTAGAGGGACAGATGTCGTCTGAAGGAGGCACCGGGGAGCTGTTTTTT
12	TRBJ2-1	TRBV29-1	many	NA	CSVRDSRAEQFF	TGCAGCGTTCGGGACTCCCGAGCTGAGCAGTTCTTC
15	TRBJ2-1	TRBV18	NA	NA	CASSPPDGANNEQFF	TGTGCCAGCTCACCACCGGACGGGGCAAACAATGAGCAGTTCTTC
20	TRBJ2-3	TRBV6-2/TRBV6-3	NA	TRBD2	CASSYRPSGLAGAVQDTQYF	TGTGCCAGCAGTTACCGCCCCTCGGGACTAGCGGGGGCTGTTCAGGATACGCAGTATTTT
14	TRBJ2-1	TRBV5-4	NA	TRBD2	CASSPQTGGGVQFF	TGTGCCAGCAGCCCTCAGACAGGCGGGGGGGTTCAGTTCTTC
15	TRBJ1-5	TRBV12-3/TRBV12-4	few	TRBD1	CASSKGQVSNQPQHF	TGTGCCAGCAGTAAGGGACAGGTTAGCAATCAGCCCCAGCATTTT
14	TRBJ2-4	TRBV21-1	NA	NA	CASSPTPTGDIQYF	TGTGCCAGCAGCCCTACACCCACAGGGGACATTCAGTACTTC
15	TRBJ2-7	TRBV7-2	few	TRBD1	CASSFSRDRAHEQYF	TGTGCCAGCAGCTTTTCCCGGGACAGGGCCCACGAGCAGTACTTC
12	TRBJ1-1	TRBV11-2	NA	NA	CASSQHRREAFF	TGTGCCAGCAGCCAACACCGCCGGGAAGCTTTCTTT
15	TRBJ2-5	TRBV28	many	TRBD1	CASSFSGRGRETQYF	TGTGCCAGCAGTTTCTCCGGCAGGGGGAGAGAGACCCAGTACTTC
16	TRBJ2-2	TRBV11-2	few	NA	CASSLDTRSTTGELFF	TGTGCCAGCAGCTTAGATACCAGGTCGACCACCGGGGAGCTGTTTTTT
16	TRBJ2-3	TRBV20-1	many	TRBD2	CSARDFRLASTDTQYF	TGCAGTGCTAGAGATTTCCGACTAGCGAGTACAGATACGCAGTATTTT
15	TRBJ1-5	TRBV3-1	many	NA	CASSQVWGAGQPQHF	TGTGCCAGCAGCCAAGTATGGGGGGCCGGTCAGCCCCAGCATTTT
14	TRBJ1-5	TRBV12-3/TRBV12-4	many	NA	CASSLAGGIQPQHF	TGTGCCAGCAGTTTAGCAGGGGGGATTCAGCCCCAGCATTTT
15	TRBJ1-2	TRBV15	many	TRBD1	CATSRGDRSNYGYTF	TGTGCCACCAGCAGAGGGGACAGAAGTAACTATGGCTACACCTTC